One sample yielded the 5 T cell receptor beta chains listed below, sequenced in a study of OX40 agonist ivuxolimab in advanced cancers. TCRdb's table, derived via immunoSEQ multiplex PCR, lists solely in-frame clones and lacks some. The sample yields about 48,000 clones, 65% to 85% seen once. This specimen was CD4+ or CD8+ T cells sorted from blood, taken in a trial of the OX40 agonist ivuxolimab. Receptor source: an adult with an advanced solid tumor such as melanoma, head and neck, liver or kidney cancer.

V and J are TRBV18 and TRBJ1-6; possibly TRBD1 for D (5 bases). The CDR3 covers 16 residues. Trimming took off 3 bases at V and 7 bases at J, with 16 bases between the two ends. Germline V lookup: CDR1 KGHSH, CDR2 LQKENI. The CDR3 nucleotides read TGTGCCAGCTCACCGTGGAAACAGGAGGTGAATTCACCCCTCCACTTT. Its protein product is CASSPWKQEVNSPLHF.

The chain recombines TRBV18 with TRBJ2-1; TRBD1 matches 8 bases. The CDR3 sequence is 11 residues long. Germline CDR1 KGHSH, CDR2 LQKENI. Trimming cost V 2 bases and J 12 bases; bases outside gene matches: 0. The CDR3 DNA follows: TGTGCCAGCTCACCAGGGACAGGGCAGTTCTTC. As protein: CASSPGTGQFF.

The J gene is TRBJ1-6, the V gene TRBV6-6; D uncertain. Trimming stripped 0 bases from V and 8 bases from J, with 8 bases between. This CDR3 has 14 residues. Germline V CDR1 and CDR2: MNHNY, SVGAGI (reference sequence). This chain's CDR3 is CASSYSRWDSPLHF. Here the CDR3 DNA reads TGTGCCAGCAGTTACTCACGTTGGGATTCACCCCTCCACTTT.

The chain combines TRBV6-5 with TRBJ2-3; the match to TRBD1 covers 7 bases. The CDR3 consists of 15 residues. The junction had 12 bases not matched to a gene; V was cut back by 6 bases and J by 6 bases. CDR1 and CDR2 (germline): MNHEY, SVGAGI. CDR3 sequence reads: CASRRDRAKRDTQYF. CDR3 DNA: TGTGCCAGCAGACGAGACAGGGCCAAAAGGGATACGCAGTATTTT.

The chain employs TRBV7-2 and TRBJ2-5; D is ambiguous. The CDR3 is 15 amino acids. Trimming pared 0 bases from V and 5 bases from J, leaving 13 bases between. The germline CDR1 and CDR2 sequences are SGHTA and FQGNSA. As DNA, the CDR3 is TGTGCCAGCAGCTTAGCGGCTTCCGTGGGGGAGACCCAGTACTTC. Translated, it gives CASSLAASVGETQYF. Filled out from reference TRBV7-2 and TRBJ2-5, the complete variable domain reads GAGVSQSPSNKVTEKGKDVELRCDPISGHTALYWYRQSLGQGLEFLIYFQGNSAPDKSGLPSDRFSAERTGGSVSTLTIQRTQQEDSAVYLCASSLAASVGETQYFGPGTRLLVL.